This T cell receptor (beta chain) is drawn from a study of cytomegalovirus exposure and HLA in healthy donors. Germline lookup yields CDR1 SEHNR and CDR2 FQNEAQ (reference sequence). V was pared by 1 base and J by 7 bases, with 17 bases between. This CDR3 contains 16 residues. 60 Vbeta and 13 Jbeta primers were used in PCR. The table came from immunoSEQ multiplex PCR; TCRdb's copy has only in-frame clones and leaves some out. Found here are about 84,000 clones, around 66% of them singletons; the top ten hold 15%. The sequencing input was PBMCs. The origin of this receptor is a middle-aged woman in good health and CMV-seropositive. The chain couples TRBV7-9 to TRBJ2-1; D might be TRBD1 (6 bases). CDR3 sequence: CASSLGTALYGNEQFF. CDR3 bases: TGTGCCAGCAGCTTAGGGACAGCTTTATATGGGAATGAGCAGTTCTTC.